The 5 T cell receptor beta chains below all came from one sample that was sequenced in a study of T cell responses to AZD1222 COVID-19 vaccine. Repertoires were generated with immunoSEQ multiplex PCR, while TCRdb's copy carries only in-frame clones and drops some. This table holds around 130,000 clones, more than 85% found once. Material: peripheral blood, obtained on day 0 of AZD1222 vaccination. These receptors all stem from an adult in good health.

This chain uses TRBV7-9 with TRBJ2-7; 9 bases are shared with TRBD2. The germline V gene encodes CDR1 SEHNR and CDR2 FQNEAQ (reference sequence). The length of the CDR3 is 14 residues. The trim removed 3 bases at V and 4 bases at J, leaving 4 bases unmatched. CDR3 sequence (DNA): TGTGCCAGCAGCTTCGGGACTAGCCAGTACGAGCAGTACTTC. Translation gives CASSFGTSQYEQYF.

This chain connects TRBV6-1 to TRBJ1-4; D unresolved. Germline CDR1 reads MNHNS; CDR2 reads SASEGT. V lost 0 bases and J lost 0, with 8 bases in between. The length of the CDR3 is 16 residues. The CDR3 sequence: CASSEATRATNEKLFF. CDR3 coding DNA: TGTGCCAGCAGTGAAGCGACGCGAGCAACTAATGAAAAACTGTTTTTT.

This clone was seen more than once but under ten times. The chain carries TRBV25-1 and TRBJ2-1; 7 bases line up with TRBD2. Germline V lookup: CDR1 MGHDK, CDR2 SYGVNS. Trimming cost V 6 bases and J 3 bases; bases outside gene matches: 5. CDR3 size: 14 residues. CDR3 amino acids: CASRAGALYNEQFF. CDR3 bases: TGTGCCAGCAGGGCGGGAGCTCTCTACAATGAGCAGTTCTTC.

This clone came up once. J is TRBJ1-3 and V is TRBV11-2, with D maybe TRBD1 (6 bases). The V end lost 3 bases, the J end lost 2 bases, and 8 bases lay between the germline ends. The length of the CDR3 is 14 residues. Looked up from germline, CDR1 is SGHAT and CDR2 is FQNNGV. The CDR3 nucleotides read TGTGCCAGCAGCTTCTCAGGGGCTGGAAACACCATATATTTT. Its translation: CASSFSGAGNTIYF. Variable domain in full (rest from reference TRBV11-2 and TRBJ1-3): EAGVAQSPRYKIIEKRQSVAFWCNPISGHATLYWYQQILGQGPKLLIQFQNNGVVDDSQLPKDRFSAERLKGVDSTLKIQPAKLEDSAVYLCASSFSGAGNTIYFGEGSWLTVV.

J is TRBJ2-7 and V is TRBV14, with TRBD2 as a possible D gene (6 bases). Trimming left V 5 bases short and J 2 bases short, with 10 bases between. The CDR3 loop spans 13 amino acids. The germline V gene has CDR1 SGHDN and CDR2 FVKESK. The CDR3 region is CASSLRGPYEQYF. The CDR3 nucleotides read TGTGCCAGCAGCTTGCGGGGTCCCTACGAGCAGTACTTC.